This is a list of T cell receptor beta chains from one sample in a study of T cells in localized non-small cell lung cancer. Measured with immunoSEQ multiplex PCR; TCRdb has only the in-frame clones, and not every one. The sample contains 20,000 to 30,000 clones, approximately 87% of which appear only once. The sequenced sample was peripheral blood, obtained before any cancer treatment. Every receptor here comes from a woman between 40 and 69 years old with stage I lung adenocarcinoma. Both conserved end residues are part of each CDR3. Each record gives: J gene, D gene, clone size, V gene, CDR3 DNA, CDR3 protein. The D gene is left open where the match is weak. The size field is filled for only some rows; it gives once, few, many or a size class.

j_gene: TRBJ1-5
d_gene: -
abundance: -
v_gene: TRBV15
CDR3nt: TGTGCCACCAGCAGAAGGGCCAGGGCGGACAATCAGCCCCAGCATTTT
CDR3aa: CATSRRARADNQPQHF

j_gene: TRBJ1-4
d_gene: -
abundance: -
v_gene: TRBV19
CDR3nt: TGTGCCAGTAGTATGACAGGTACTAATGAAAAACTGTTTTTT
CDR3aa: CASSMTGTNEKLFF

j_gene: TRBJ1-1
d_gene: TRBD1
abundance: -
v_gene: TRBV10-3
CDR3nt: TGTGCCATCAGCGCAGGGGGTTTTAACACTGAAGCTTTCTTT
CDR3aa: CAISAGGFNTEAFF

j_gene: TRBJ2-7
d_gene: -
abundance: -
v_gene: TRBV7-6
CDR3nt: TGTGCCAGCAGCCCGAGGACAGCGCCGTCCTCCTACGAGCAGTACTTC
CDR3aa: CASSPRTAPSSYEQYF

j_gene: TRBJ2-1
d_gene: -
abundance: -
v_gene: TRBV30
CDR3nt: TGTGCCTGGTGTCCGGGCTCCTACAATGAGCAGTTCTTC
CDR3aa: CAWCPGSYNEQFF

j_gene: TRBJ2-7
d_gene: -
abundance: -
v_gene: TRBV7-2
CDR3nt: TGTGCCAGCAGCTTAAGGTCACAGGAGCAGTACTTC
CDR3aa: CASSLRSQEQYF

j_gene: TRBJ1-1
d_gene: TRBD1
abundance: -
v_gene: TRBV18
CDR3nt: TGTGCCAGCTCACCTCGGGACAGAGCTCCTATGAACACTGAAGCTTTCTTT
CDR3aa: CASSPRDRAPMNTEAFF

j_gene: TRBJ2-1
d_gene: -
abundance: -
v_gene: TRBV27
CDR3nt: TGTGCCAGCAGTTTACGCGGTCGCTACAATGAGCAGTTCTTC
CDR3aa: CASSLRGRYNEQFF

j_gene: TRBJ1-2
d_gene: -
abundance: once
v_gene: TRBV11-2
CDR3nt: TGTGCCAGCAGCCACGTGAATTATGGGGGCTACACCTTC
CDR3aa: CASSHVNYGGYTF

j_gene: TRBJ1-3
d_gene: -
abundance: -
v_gene: TRBV21-1
CDR3nt: TGTGCCAGCAGGGGAAATCCCGCTGGAAACACCATATATTTT
CDR3aa: CASRGNPAGNTIYF

j_gene: TRBJ1-3
d_gene: -
abundance: -
v_gene: TRBV7-9
CDR3nt: TGTGCCAGCAGCTGGGGAGGGTCGAGTGCCGGAAACACCATATATTTT
CDR3aa: CASSWGGSSAGNTIYF

j_gene: TRBJ2-5
d_gene: TRBD1
abundance: -
v_gene: TRBV2
CDR3nt: TGTGCCAGCAGCGAGGGACAGGGAGGGTGGGAGACCCAGTACTTC
CDR3aa: CASSEGQGGWETQYF

j_gene: TRBJ1-1
d_gene: -
abundance: -
v_gene: TRBV28
CDR3nt: TGTGCCAGCAGTTTATGGTCAGGGAACACTGAAGCTTTCTTT
CDR3aa: CASSLWSGNTEAFF

j_gene: TRBJ2-3
d_gene: TRBD1
abundance: -
v_gene: TRBV10-3
CDR3nt: TGTGCCACCGTGGACAGGGGCACAGATACGCAGTATTTT
CDR3aa: CATVDRGTDTQYF

j_gene: TRBJ1-2
d_gene: -
abundance: -
v_gene: TRBV19
CDR3nt: TGTGCCAGTAGTTTCCGCCGCGGGATTTGGGTAGATGGCTACACCTTC
CDR3aa: CASSFRRGIWVDGYTF